The rows below give T cell receptor beta chains drawn from one sample of a study of blood T cell repertoires in COVID-19. The method was immunoSEQ multiplex PCR; TCRdb's version includes in-frame clones alone and lacks a portion of them. The table has 150,000 or so clones, almost 90% seen once; the top ten hold about 2.5%. Sample: peripheral blood. The receptor source for this set is a human donor in a cohort sampled during active COVID-19. The CDR3 runs from the conserved cysteine through the conserved F or W. A D gene is named only where the DNA matches it firmly. Clone size, where shown, is once, few, many, or a class for clones that have expanded.

v_call	cdr3_length	d_call	clone_size	j_call	cdr3_nt	cdr3_aa
TRBV11-3	15	TRBD1	-	TRBJ2-3	TGTGCCAGCAGCTGGGGACAGGGGGCCGCAGATACGCAGTATTTT	CASSWGQGAADTQYF
TRBV19	14	TRBD2	-	TRBJ2-7	TGTGCCAGTAGCGGGGGGACTAACCACTACGAGCAGTACTTC	CASSGGTNHYEQYF
TRBV5-6	13	TRBD1	-	TRBJ1-1	TGTGCCTCTCAGGGGGCCATGAACACTGAAGCTTTCTTT	CASQGAMNTEAFF
TRBV7-7	16	TRBD2	-	TRBJ2-5	TGTGCTAGCAGCTTAGTAAGAACTAGCGGAGCGGAGACCCAGTACTTC	CASSLVRTSGAETQYF
TRBV12-3/TRBV12-4	13	-	-	TRBJ1-5	TGTGCCAGCACTTCTCACCAGAATCAGCCCCAGCATTTT	CASTSHQNQPQHF
TRBV6-5	14	-	-	TRBJ2-2	TGTGCCAGCTTCGGGGTTGGGTACACCGGGGAGCTGTTTTTT	CASFGVGYTGELFF
TRBV11-2	15	-	-	TRBJ2-7	TGTGCCAGCAGCTTAGGTGGTTCAGGATTCTACGAGCAGTACTTC	CASSLGGSGFYEQYF
TRBV19	15	TRBD1	-	TRBJ2-3	TGTGCCAGTAGTTGGGGGGACAGGGGCACAGATACGCAGTATTTT	CASSWGDRGTDTQYF
TRBV28	12	TRBD1	-	TRBJ1-4	TGTGCCATCAACAGGGGGAATGAAAAACTGTTTTTT	CAINRGNEKLFF
TRBV2	14	TRBD1	once	TRBJ1-5	TGTGCCAGCAGGGGGAGACAGGGCGGCCAGCCCCAGCATTTT	CASRGRQGGQPQHF
TRBV4-1	16	-	-	TRBJ2-1	TGCGCCAGCAGCCCCCGGACAGTAGGCCCCTACAATGAGCAGTTCTTC	CASSPRTVGPYNEQFF
TRBV11-2	14	-	-	TRBJ2-7	TGTGCCAGCAGCTTAGGGGTCAGGGTCTCCGAGCAGTACTTC	CASSLGVRVSEQYF
TRBV6-2/TRBV6-3	13	-	-	TRBJ1-2	TGTGCCAGCAGTTACGGTTCGCAGTACGGCTACACCTTC	CASSYGSQYGYTF
TRBV29-1	12	TRBD1	-	TRBJ1-2	TGCAGCGGGGGACAGCCCAACTATGGCTACACCTTC	CSGGQPNYGYTF
TRBV9	17	TRBD2	-	TRBJ2-3	TGTGCCAGCAGCGCGGGGACTAGCGGGCTCATGGCAGATACGCAGTATTTT	CASSAGTSGLMADTQYF
TRBV27	16	TRBD2	-	TRBJ2-2	TGTGCCAGCAGCCCTCAACTACTAGCGTCCACCGGGGAGCTGTTTTTT	CASSPQLLASTGELFF
TRBV11-2	13	-	once	TRBJ1-5	TGTGCCAGCAGCTTCGTTAGCAATCAGCCCCAGCATTTT	CASSFVSNQPQHF
TRBV13	16	TRBD1	-	TRBJ2-7	TGTGCCAGCAGCTTAGGCCGGGACAGGGATGCGGACGAGCAGTACTTC	CASSLGRDRDADEQYF
TRBV10-3	14	TRBD1	-	TRBJ2-5	TGTGCCACAAGACAGGGGAATTCTCAAGAGACCCAGTACTTC	CATRQGNSQETQYF
TRBV6-4	15	TRBD2	-	TRBJ2-5	TGTGCCAGCAGTCCCGGACTAGCGGGGAGAGAGACCCAGTACTTC	CASSPGLAGRETQYF
TRBV12-3/TRBV12-4	12	-	-	TRBJ2-3	TGTGCCAGCACCTCGGGGACAGATACGCAGTATTTT	CASTSGTDTQYF
TRBV28	16	TRBD2	once	TRBJ2-7	TGTGCCAGCAACAATCAAGGGGCTAGCGGTTCCTACGAGCAGTACTTC	CASNNQGASGSYEQYF
TRBV28	14	-	-	TRBJ1-4	TGTGCCAGCAGGTACGGGGGAAATAATGAAAAACTGTTTTTT	CASRYGGNNEKLFF
TRBV11-2	13	-	-	TRBJ1-5	TGTGCCAGCAGCTTAGTGTTAGATCAGCCCCAGCATTTT	CASSLVLDQPQHF
TRBV11-2	13	TRBD1	-	TRBJ2-5	TGTGCCAGCAGTACAGGGGGCCAAGAGACCCAGTACTTC	CASSTGGQETQYF
TRBV7-8	15	TRBD1	-	TRBJ2-7	TGTGCCAGCAGCGCCCGACAGGGAAGGTCCTACGAGCAGTACTTC	CASSARQGRSYEQYF
TRBV4-3	17	-	-	TRBJ2-5	TGCGCCAGCAGCCAAGATCTTAGCAGGGGAGGGGGTGAGACCCAGTACTTC	CASSQDLSRGGGETQYF
TRBV2	14	TRBD2	-	TRBJ2-7	TGTGCCAGCAGTGAAGCCGGGACTAGGTACGAGCAGTACTTC	CASSEAGTRYEQYF
TRBV11-2	16	-	-	TRBJ2-6	TGTGCCAGCAGCTTAGCGCAGTTCTCTGGGGCCAACGTCCTGACTTTC	CASSLAQFSGANVLTF
TRBV5-1	15	TRBD2	few	TRBJ2-1	TGCGCCAGCAGCCTCCTTAGCGGGACCGAGGGTGAGCAGTTCTTC	CASSLLSGTEGEQFF
TRBV18	14	-	-	TRBJ2-7	TGTGCCAGCTCACCTATAGCCACAAGTTACGAGCAGTACTTC	CASSPIATSYEQYF
TRBV6-2/TRBV6-3	16	TRBD1	-	TRBJ2-3	TGTGCCAGCAGTTGGCTCAGGGGGTCCGGCACAGATACGCAGTATTTT	CASSWLRGSGTDTQYF
TRBV5-5	16	TRBD2	-	TRBJ2-7	TGTGCCAGCAGCTCGTATATAGCGGGGGGGACCTACGAGCAGTACTTC	CASSSYIAGGTYEQYF
TRBV28	15	TRBD2	-	TRBJ2-7	TGTGCCAGCATTAAGAGCGGGGGGGCCGTTTTCGAGCAGTACTTC	CASIKSGGAVFEQYF
TRBV2	14	-	-	TRBJ1-1	TGTGCCAGCAGGGAAGACAGCATGAACACTGAAGCTTTCTTT	CASREDSMNTEAFF
TRBV10-3	18	TRBD1	-	TRBJ1-5	TGTGCCATCAGTGAGCCGGAATCCACAGGGGGCCTCAATCAGCCCCAGCATTTT	CAISEPESTGGLNQPQHF
TRBV6-4	14	-	-	TRBJ1-1	TGTGCCAGCAGTCCGTCCCAGGGAAACACTGAAGCTTTCTTT	CASSPSQGNTEAFF
TRBV12-3/TRBV12-4	13	TRBD1	-	TRBJ1-1	TGTGCCAGCAGTACAGGGGGCCGGACTGAAGCTTTCTTT	CASSTGGRTEAFF
TRBV5-6	14	-	-	TRBJ2-1	TGTGCCAGCAGCTTGGATGCCAGGGCAAATGAGCAGTTCTTC	CASSLDARANEQFF
TRBV28	13	TRBD1	-	TRBJ2-7	TGTGCCAGCAGTTTGGAAGACAGGGACGAGCAGTACTTC	CASSLEDRDEQYF
TRBV19	17	TRBD2	-	TRBJ2-5	TGTGCCAGTAGTACTCCGGGACTAGCGGGAGGGCAAGAGACCCAGTACTTC	CASSTPGLAGGQETQYF
TRBV27	13	TRBD1	-	TRBJ2-7	TGTGCCAGCAGTACGACAGGGTCTTACGAGCAGTACTTC	CASSTTGSYEQYF
TRBV7-2	15	TRBD2	-	TRBJ2-3	TGTGCCAGCAGCTGGACTAGCGTCTCCACAGATACGCAGTATTTT	CASSWTSVSTDTQYF
TRBV24-1	19	TRBD1	-	TRBJ2-1	TGTGCCACCAGTGATTTTGCCGGTACAGGGGAGAGCTCCTACAATGAGCAGTTCTTC	CATSDFAGTGESSYNEQFF
TRBV7-2	15	TRBD2	-	TRBJ2-1	TGTGCCAGCAGCCCCCAGCGGGGTGCCTACAATGAGCAGTTCTTC	CASSPQRGAYNEQFF
TRBV19	13	-	-	TRBJ1-6	TGTGCCAGTAAGTCGTCAGGGGATTCACCCCTCCACTTT	CASKSSGDSPLHF
TRBV30	15	-	-	TRBJ1-6	TGTGCCTGGAGTTCGGCGGGGGCCTATAATTCACCCCTCCACTTT	CAWSSAGAYNSPLHF
TRBV25-1	15	TRBD1	-	TRBJ1-2	TGTGCCAGCAGCACCCGGACAGGGGTTTACTATGGCTACACCTTC	CASSTRTGVYYGYTF
TRBV19	16	-	-	TRBJ1-2	TGTGCCAGTAGTCTCAGGAGGGACCGAGAAGATCGAGGCTACACCTTC	CASSLRRDREDRGYTF
TRBV7-8	13	TRBD2	-	TRBJ2-5	TGTGCCAGCAGCCTCCGGGGGGTAGGGACCCAGTACTTC	CASSLRGVGTQYF